The source of this T cell receptor (beta chain) is a study of blood T cell repertoires in COVID-19. About the study: Samples of COVID-19 (acute and convalescent) were obtained from the United States, Italy and Spain. Sources were T cells, B-cell-depleted T cells, or PBMCs; the material itself was cDNA or gDNA.

The protocol was immunoSEQ multiplex PCR, while the TCRdb copy is restricted to in-frame clones and leaves out a portion. This sample has roughly 210,000 clones; 88% occur once, and the top ten carry 1.5% to 2%. The germline gives CDR1 LNHDA, CDR2 SQIVND (reference sequence). The length of the CDR3 is 15 residues. The junction had 4 bases not matched to a gene; V was cut back by 6 bases and J by 1 base. The chain uses TRBV19 and TRBJ2-2; 8 positions agree with TRBD1. The sample was peripheral blood. This TCR came from a man in his 70s with acute or convalescent COVID-19. The CDR3 loop is CASRDGQGNTGELFF. DNA for the CDR3: TGTGCCAGTAGGGATGGACAGGGGAACACCGGGGAGCTGTTTTTT.